This entry lists 19 T cell receptor beta chains sequenced from one sample in a study of blood T cell repertoires in COVID-19. Assay used: immunoSEQ multiplex PCR; TCRdb lists only in-frame clones, some missing. The sample contains a few hundred thousand clones, roughly four fifths of which appear only once. The sequencing sample was made of peripheral blood. These receptors came from a woman aged 80 or over with COVID-19, enrolled during active disease.

The chain joins TRBV7-9 to TRBJ1-5; 7 bases line up with TRBD1. V lost 5 bases and J lost 0; bases outside the gene matches: 4. CDR1 is SEHNR and CDR2 is FQNEAQ in the germline V gene (reference sequence). The CDR3 is 15 residues long. CDR3 loop: CASSGTVNSNQPQHF. CDR3 DNA sequence: TGTGCCAGCAGCGGGACAGTAAATAGCAATCAGCCCCAGCATTTT.

The chain carries TRBV5-1 and TRBJ2-3, with TRBD2 identical over 8 bases. V lost 2 bases, J lost 5 bases, and 10 bases stayed unmatched. The CDR3 covers 16 residues. From germline, CDR1 is SGHRS and CDR2 YFSETQ. For the CDR3, the DNA is TGCGCCAGCAGCTTTCTAGCGGGTGCAAAACGAGATACGCAGTATTTT. It codes for CASSFLAGAKRDTQYF.

V is TRBV2 and J is TRBJ1-5, with 7 bases fitting TRBD1. The CDR3 totals 13 residues. The germline V gene has CDR1 SNHLY and CDR2 FYNNEI. Germline trimming cut 8 bases from V and 3 bases from J; bases unmatched to any gene: 4. The CDR3 DNA is TGTGCCAGCGGGGGACAGCTCAATCAGCCCCAGCATTTT. As protein: CASGGQLNQPQHF.

Regarding this clone: The sample carries other DNA sequences with the same CDR3. The chain has TRBV6-5 and TRBJ1-5; D call uncertain. The CDR3 consists of 13 residues. The germline gives CDR1 MNHEY, CDR2 SVGAGI. The V and J ends lost 2 bases and 4 bases respectively, with 6 bases between them. The CDR3 DNA sequence: TGTGCCAGCAGTTACGGAGGGAATCAGCCCCAGCATTTT. Its translation: CASSYGGNQPQHF.

The CDR3 DNA reads as TGTGCCAGCAGCCTAACGCCAGGTGGGGCCCAAGATACGCAGTATTTT. Translation: CASSLTPGGAQDTQYF. This chain joins TRBV3-1 (or the pseudogene TRBV3-2) and TRBJ2-3; a weak D match, TRBD1 (5 bases). CDR1 and CDR2 (germline): LGHDT, YNNKEL (reference sequence). There are 16 residues in the CDR3. V gave up 4 bases and J gave up 5 bases, with 19 bases separating them.

This clone was counted a few times. This chain uses TRBV7-9 with TRBJ2-7, with D possibly being TRBD2 (6 bases). Per germline, CDR1 SEHNR and CDR2 FQNEAQ (reference sequence). This CDR3 is 12 amino acids long. Deletions cut 7 bases from V and 2 bases from J, with 9 bases between. The CDR3 loop reads CASTAGTYEQYF. In DNA form, the CDR3 reads TGTGCCAGCACCGCGGGAACCTACGAGCAGTACTTC.

The genes are TRBV5-1 and TRBJ2-2; 9 nucleotides align to TRBD1. The germline V gene encodes CDR1 SGHRS and CDR2 YFSETQ. CDR3 size: 21 residues. Unmatched junction bases numbered 15, after V lost 0 bases and J lost 0 bases. CDR3 region: CASSLVGEGTGRQSNTGELFF. CDR3 nucleotide sequence: TGCGCCAGCAGCTTGGTAGGGGAGGGGACAGGGCGTCAGTCGAACACCGGGGAGCTGTTTTTT.

This rearrangement joins TRBV5-1 to TRBJ1-5; D perhaps matches TRBD1 (5 bases). Germline V gives CDR1 SGHRS, CDR2 YFSETQ. V lost 0 bases to trimming and J lost 7 bases, with 17 bases between them. The CDR3 loop spans 16 amino acids. The chain's CDR3 is CASSLDGGPGGQPQHF. For the CDR3, the DNA is TGCGCCAGCAGCTTGGACGGGGGACCGGGCGGCCAGCCCCAGCATTTT.

V and J are TRBV7-3 and TRBJ2-3, with a tentative D call TRBD2 (5 bases). The length of the CDR3 is 15 residues. The germline V gene encodes CDR1 SGHTA and CDR2 FQGTGA. With 2 bases removed from V and 2 bases from J, the gap between germline ends came to 11 bases. CDR3 in DNA: TGTGCCAGCAGCTTAGGAAGCGGACCCACAGATACGCAGTATTTT. It is translated as CASSLGSGPTDTQYF.

The chain couples TRBV19 to TRBJ2-3; weak D call: TRBD1 (6 bases). Trimming shortened V by 10 bases and J by 6 bases, and 11 bases separated the two germline ends. Looked up from germline, CDR1 is LNHDA and CDR2 is SQIVND (reference sequence). This CDR3 has 11 amino acids. The CDR3, as DNA: TGTGCCACAACTGACAGGGATACGCAGTATTTT. This translates into CATTDRDTQYF.

The chain recombines TRBV18 with TRBJ1-6; D remains unclear. The V and J ends lost 5 bases and 2 bases respectively, with 10 bases between them. CDR1 is KGHSH, CDR2 LQKENI, per germline. This CDR3 comprises 15 residues. In DNA form, the CDR3 reads TGTGCCAGCTCAAGCGGGGAGACCTATAATTCACCCCTCCACTTT. This translates into CASSSGETYNSPLHF.

This chain uses TRBV18 with TRBJ2-1, with 7 nucleotides matching TRBD2. Germline trimming cut 4 bases from V and 6 bases from J; bases unmatched to any gene: 0. The CDR3 has 12 amino acids. Germline V lookup: CDR1 KGHSH, CDR2 LQKENI. The CDR3 DNA sequence: TGTGCCAGCTCACGGGGGGGCAATGAGCAGTTCTTC. Translation gives CASSRGGNEQFF.

The chain couples TRBV6-2 or TRBV6-3 to TRBJ1-5; no definite D call. In germline, CDR1 is MNHEY, CDR2 SVGEGT. This CDR3 is built from 15 residues. V was pared by 3 bases and J by 0 bases, with 9 bases between. The CDR3 is CASSYWQVSNQPQHF. The CDR3 coding sequence is TGTGCCAGCAGTTATTGGCAGGTTAGCAATCAGCCCCAGCATTTT.

On this clone: A read error is possible here, since a much larger clone lies one base away. The chain combines TRBV7-2 with TRBJ1-5; D gene unclear. CDR1 SGHTA and CDR2 FQGNSA come from the germline V gene. This CDR3 region has 13 residues. V gave up 1 base and J gave up 5 bases, with 6 bases separating them. The CDR3: CASSLDRDQPQHF. The CDR3 DNA follows: TGTGCCAGCAGCTTAGATCGAGATCAGCCCCAGCATTTT.

Regarding this clone: Other DNA sequences from this sample encode an identical CDR3 as well. This chain links TRBV5-1 with TRBJ1-2; 8 nucleotides align to TRBD1. The trim removed 0 bases at V and 8 bases at J, leaving 3 bases unmatched. The CDR3 has 13 amino acids. Germline assignment: CDR1 SGHRS and CDR2 YFSETQ. This CDR3 is CASSLGQGSGYTF. CDR3 in DNA: TGCGCCAGCAGCTTGGGACAGGGGTCGGGCTACACCTTC.

The gene calls are TRBV6-5 and TRBJ1-5, with D tentatively TRBD1 (5 bases). V was clipped by 5 bases and J by 7 bases, with 18 bases between them. CDR3 length: 15 amino acids. CDR1 and CDR2 (germline): MNHEY, SVGAGI. The chain's CDR3 is CASSITGDARQPQHF. DNA for the CDR3: TGTGCCAGCAGTATCACAGGAGATGCAAGACAGCCCCAGCATTTT.

This chain uses TRBV9 with TRBJ2-1, with 9 bases identical to TRBD2. V was pared by 0 bases and J by 0 bases, with 7 bases of the junction left unmatched. CDR3 size: 18 residues. Germline CDR1 SGDLS, CDR2 YYNGEE. The DNA of the CDR3 is TGTGCCAGCAGCGTAGGGGGTAGCGGGGGTAGCTCCTACAATGAGCAGTTCTTC. It yields the protein CASSVGGSGGSSYNEQFF.

A single count supports this clone. The chain has TRBV7-9 and TRBJ1-1; D perhaps matches TRBD1 (5 bases). Trimming pared 1 base from V and 5 bases from J, leaving 8 bases between. CDR3 length equals 13 residues. Germline assignment: CDR1 SEHNR and CDR2 FQNEAQ (reference sequence). The CDR3 region is CASSLDRTTEAFF. The DNA for the CDR3 is TGTGCCAGCAGCTTAGACAGGACAACTGAAGCTTTCTTT. The full variable domain, with the rest looked up from reference TRBV7-9 and TRBJ1-1, is DTGVSQNPRHKITKRGQNVTFRCDPISEHNRLYWYRQTLGQGPEFLTYFQNEAQLEKSRLLSDRFSAERPKGSFSTLEIQRTEQGDSAMYLCASSLDRTTEAFFGQGTRLTVV.

This clone was seen a handful of times. The V gene is TRBV5-5, the J gene TRBJ1-4; D perhaps matches TRBD1 (5 bases). This CDR3 spans 16 amino acids. Germline V lookup: CDR1 SGHKS, CDR2 YYEKEE (reference sequence). Between the trimmed V and J ends, which lost 0 bases and 8 bases, there was a span of 17 bases. In nucleotides, the CDR3 is TGTGCCAGCAGCTTGGGGTCGCAGGGCGAAAGCGAAAAACTGTTTTTT. Translated: CASSLGSQGESEKLFF.